This entry concerns a single T cell receptor beta chain. It lacks a known antigen. No base quality values were provided; no much bigger clone lies one nucleotide off. The immunoSEQ Assay was the method used to sequence TCRbeta CDR3 regions. After extraction, genomic DNA underwent amplification by bias-controlled multiplex PCR, followed by high-throughput sequencing. The paper's processing steps were these. To quantify the absolute abundance of every unique TCRbeta CDR3 region, sequences were collapsed and filtered. T cell fraction was estimated by normalizing TCRbeta template counts to usable DNA, which was measured by amplifying reference genes present in all nucleated cells. Repertoire TCRs were annotated as SARS-CoV-2-specific by exact matching of V gene, CDR3 amino acid sequence and J gene to a known reactive TCR set. The reference SARS-CoV-2 TCR set was derived from MIRA and filtered for enrichment in COVID-19-positive ImmuneCODE repertoires, a step that removed public or cross-reactive TCRs. Drawing on the MIRA antigens, annotated TCRs were analysed further at the level of specific ORF or position within ORF. Breadth was defined as the number of annotated unique rearrangements divided by the total number of unique productive rearrangements, and depth was defined as the summed frequency of the annotated unique rearrangements. Two-sided Wilcoxon rank-sum tests were used to compare TCR breadth between groups. TCRdb re-hosts the immuneACCESS table, in-frame sequences only. Its copies lack some clones; in the studies checked, an unresolved V gene accounts for under half of them, and the cause for the rest is not known. V, J and clone size are taken as reported in that table, and D and trimming were inferred from the DNA itself. This sample lists around 450,000 clones; roughly nine tenths were detected once. Approximately 1.7% of the sample rests with the top ten.

The sample belongs to a study of Ad26.COV2.S vaccination and SARS-CoV-2 variants (dated by TCRdb to the early 2020s). Some background on the complete study: Vaccine-arm donors came from COV1001, a multicentre, randomized, double-blind, placebo-controlled phase I-IIa trial of Ad26.COV2.S in healthy adults. Blinding of investigators to trial group allocation was maintained during experiments and outcome assessment. A total of some 30 samples were included in the TCR-sequenced set, comprising about 20 Ad26.COV2.S vaccine recipients, 5 placebo recipients and 8 SARS-CoV-2 convalescent individuals. Participants in the trial were split at random into five groups of five each, receiving low-dose or high-dose Ad26.COV2.S once or twice, or else placebo on both occasions. Sequencing of the TCRbeta repertoire served to evaluate the specificity and breadth of SARS-CoV-2-reactive T cell receptors following Ad26.COV2.S vaccination. Ad26.COV2.S was given intramuscularly at 5x10^10 or 1x10^11 viral particles, as a single shot or as two shots 56 days apart. The full study reports these points: Non-spike TCR breadth was comparable between vaccine and placebo recipients, consistent with the vaccine containing only spike. It was noted by the authors that total T cell responses may have been underestimated by the TCR breadth and depth analyses. The study was not powered for comparison of responses between vaccine doses or regimens. After vaccination, substantial breadth of spike-specific CD8+ and CD4+ T cell responses was reported. Higher spike-specific TCR breadth was observed in Ad26.COV2.S recipients than in placebo recipients (P = 0.0014).

This specimen's treatment or condition label, per the study, means: roughly 18 received Ad26.COV2.S at low or high dose, single or two shots; five or six received placebo; per-sample allocation not given. Repertoires of vaccine and placebo recipients were sequenced from samples collected on day 63 after the first injection. Between 29 July and 7 August 2020, Cohort 1b enrolled fewer than 30 adults aged 18-55 years at one site in Boston, USA. Ad26.COV2.S was a replication-incompetent adenovirus type 26 vector that expressed a prefusion-stabilized SARS-CoV-2 spike protein derived from the original Wuhan strain. At the junction V is shortened by 0 bases and J by 2 bases, with 17 bases in between. The cysteine opens and the phenylalanine closes a CDR3 of 17 amino acids. The only DNA kept is the CDR3, 51 bases in frame from the first base. CDR1 SGHRS and CDR2 YFSETQ are derived from the germline V gene.

The rearrangement joined TRBV5-1 to TRBJ1-2, and possibly TRBD1, on 5 matching bases. The input for sequencing was peripheral blood, taken in a trial of Ad26.COV2.S vaccine versus placebo. This sequence was found in a person between 18 and 65 years old who received the Ad26.COV2.S COVID-19 vaccine or a placebo. The bases are TGCGCCAGCAGCTTGGACCCTCCGGAAGGGGCCAACTATGGCTACACCTTC. Protein translation: CASSLDPPEGANYGYTF.